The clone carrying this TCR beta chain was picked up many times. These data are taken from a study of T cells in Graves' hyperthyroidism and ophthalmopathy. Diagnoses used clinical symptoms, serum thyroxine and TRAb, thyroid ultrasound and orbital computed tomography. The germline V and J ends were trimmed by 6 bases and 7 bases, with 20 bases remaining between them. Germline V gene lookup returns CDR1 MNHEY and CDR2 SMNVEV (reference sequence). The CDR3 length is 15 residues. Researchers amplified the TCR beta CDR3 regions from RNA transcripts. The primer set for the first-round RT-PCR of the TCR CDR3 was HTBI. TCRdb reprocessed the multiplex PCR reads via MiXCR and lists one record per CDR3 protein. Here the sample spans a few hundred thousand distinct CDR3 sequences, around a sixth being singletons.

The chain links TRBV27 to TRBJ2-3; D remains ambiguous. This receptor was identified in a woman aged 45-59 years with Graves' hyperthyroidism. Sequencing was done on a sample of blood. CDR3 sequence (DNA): TGTGCCAGCAGCGATCGACCTCCCCTGCGTCATACGCAGTATTTT. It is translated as CASSDRPPLRHTQYF.